The 27 T cell receptor beta chains presented below share a single source sample, sequenced in a study of cytomegalovirus exposure and HLA in healthy donors (dated by TCRdb to about 2017). Preparation of the library involved the immunoSEQ multiplex PCR assay. This immuneACCESS table, as held by TCRdb, lists in-frame sequences with V and J called but not all clones. Of the missing ones, under half trace to an unresolved V gene in checked studies; the others have no known cause. A total of some 150,000 clones appear in this sample, about 95% of them only once. 1.5% to 2% of the sample is taken by the ten largest. Sample: PBMCs. The receptor source for this set is a man between 18 and 29 years old in good health and CMV-seropositive.

The chain uses TRBV7-8 and TRBJ2-5; TRBD2 aligns across 9 bases. V dropped 5 bases and J dropped 3; count of bases not matched to a gene: 4. This CDR3 has 14 amino acids. Germline CDR1 is SGHVS and CDR2 is FQNEAQ. CDR3 nucleotides: TGTGCCAGCAGCACCGGGACTAGCAAAGAGACCCAGTACTTC. This gives the protein CASSTGTSKETQYF.

The chain combines TRBV5-6 with TRBJ2-1; TRBD2 matches at 13 bases. The CDR3 has 17 residues. Germline V gives CDR1 SGHDT, CDR2 YYEEEE. The trim removed 4 bases at V and 8 bases at J, leaving 12 bases unmatched. CDR3 loop: CASSQLTLAGGPDEQFF. The CDR3 bases are TGTGCCAGCAGCCAACTAACACTAGCGGGAGGGCCGGATGAGCAGTTCTTC.

The chain employs TRBV7-9 and TRBJ1-2, with a weak D call TRBD1 (6 bases). Germline CDR1 reads SEHNR; CDR2 reads FQNEAQ (reference sequence). The CDR3 extends over 14 amino acids. V lost 3 bases to trimming and J lost 4 bases, with 12 bases between them. CDR3 amino acids: CASSFPGQSYGYTF. The DNA for the CDR3 is TGTGCCAGCAGCTTCCCCGGACAGAGCTATGGCTACACCTTC.

This CDR3 reads CASTWGGPNYGYTF. The DNA of the CDR3 is TGTGCCAGCACCTGGGGGGGGCCAAACTATGGCTACACCTTC. The gene calls are TRBV28 and TRBJ1-2; perhaps TRBD1 as D (6 bases). The CDR3 loop spans 14 amino acids. V was trimmed by 7 bases and J by 2 bases, leaving 14 bases between them. Germline V CDR1 and CDR2: MDHEN, SYDVKM.

This rearrangement joins TRBV18 to TRBJ2-7; tentative D call: TRBD2 (6 bases). Germline lookup yields CDR1 KGHSH and CDR2 LQKENI. Trimming stripped 8 bases from V and 3 bases from J, with 14 bases between. This CDR3 has 13 amino acids. CDR3 region: CASLGGNGYEQYF. DNA for the CDR3: TGTGCCAGCCTCGGCGGGAACGGCTACGAGCAGTACTTC.

The chain carries TRBV19 and TRBJ1-2, with TRBD1 identical over 7 bases. Trimming removed 5 bases from V and 10 bases from J; junction bases left unmatched: 4. The germline CDR1 and CDR2 sequences are LNHDA and SQIVND (reference sequence). The CDR3 has 11 residues. CDR3 protein: CASSYGTDYTF. The CDR3 nucleotides read TGTGCCAGTAGTTATGGGACAGACTACACCTTC.

For the CDR3, the DNA is TGTGCCAGCAGTCCCCGGACAGGGGAAAGCTCCTATAATTCACCCCTCCACTTT. Amino acids: CASSPRTGESSYNSPLHF. This chain joins TRBV28 and TRBJ1-6; 9 positions agree with TRBD1. After removal of 5 bases from V and 0 bases from J, the junction contained 8 bases not matched to a gene. From germline, CDR1 is MDHEN and CDR2 SYDVKM. The length of the CDR3 is 18 residues.

DNA of the CDR3: TGTGCCAGTAGTATCGGACACATAGATACGCAGTATTTT. Translating gives CASSIGHIDTQYF. The chain uses TRBV19 and TRBJ2-3; a possible D gene is TRBD1 (5 bases). V lost 3 bases and J 5 bases, leaving 9 bases between the germline ends. The CDR3 consists of 13 residues. CDR1 is LNHDA, CDR2 SQIVND, per germline (reference sequence).

The rearrangement uses TRBV27 and TRBJ2-2; weak D call: TRBD2 (6 bases). CDR3 size: 16 residues. Germline values: CDR1 MNHEY, CDR2 SMNVEV (reference sequence). Between the trimmed V and J ends, which lost 6 bases and 0 bases, there was a span of 14 bases. The CDR3 sequence is CASSSRGYPNTGELFF. The CDR3 DNA reads TGTGCCAGCAGCTCCCGGGGGTATCCGAACACCGGGGAGCTGTTTTTT.

The V gene is TRBV2, the J gene TRBJ2-7; TRBD1 matches at 8 bases. Germline trimming cut 7 bases from V and 8 bases from J; bases unmatched to any gene: 10. There are 13 residues in the CDR3. CDR1 and CDR2 from the germline V gene are SNHLY and FYNNEI. This chain's CDR3 is CASTVDREWKQYF. The CDR3 DNA follows: TGTGCCAGCACTGTGGACAGGGAATGGAAGCAGTACTTC.

This rearrangement joins TRBV19 to TRBJ1-2; 7 bases are shared with TRBD1. The V segment lost 5 bases and the J segment 1 base; nucleotides outside the gene matches: 4. The CDR3 length is 14 residues. CDR1 LNHDA and CDR2 SQIVND come from the germline V gene (reference sequence). CDR3 sequence reads: CASSPTGYNYGYTF. The DNA for the CDR3 is TGTGCCAGTAGTCCGACAGGGTATAACTATGGCTACACCTTC.

The J gene is TRBJ1-1, the V gene TRBV2; D gene uncertain. The CDR3 is made up of 12 amino acids. CDR1 is SNHLY and CDR2 is FYNNEI in the germline V gene. V lost 6 bases, J lost 1 base, and 6 bases lay in between. CDR3 coding DNA: TGTGCCAGCAGCCCACAGAACACTGAAGCTTTCTTT. It specifies CASSPQNTEAFF.

The rearrangement joins TRBV9 to TRBJ1-1; D may be TRBD1 (5 bases). Deletions cut 3 bases from V and 11 bases from J, with 17 bases between. The CDR3 length is 13 residues. The germline V gene has CDR1 SGDLS and CDR2 YYNGEE. The CDR3 DNA sequence: TGTGCCAGCAGCGGTGGATACGGGGGGTTGGCTTTCTTT. This codes for CASSGGYGGLAFF.

The chain couples TRBV4-1 to TRBJ2-5; 9 bases line up with TRBD2. Germline trimming cut 0 bases from V and 5 bases from J; bases unmatched to any gene: 7. Germline-derived CDR1 and CDR2 are MGHRA and YSYEKL. The CDR3 is made up of 16 amino acids. Here the CDR3 reads CASSQELAGDRETQYF. Here the CDR3 DNA reads TGCGCCAGCAGCCAAGAATTAGCGGGAGACCGGGAGACCCAGTACTTC.

The chain couples TRBV6-1 to TRBJ1-1; maybe TRBD1 (5 bases). Germline CDR1 MNHNS, CDR2 SASEGT. V was trimmed by 2 bases and J by 1 base, leaving 8 bases between them. This CDR3 contains 14 residues. CDR3 loop: CASSEQGPNTEAFF. The CDR3 DNA is TGTGCCAGCAGTGAACAGGGCCCGAACACTGAAGCTTTCTTT.

This chain joins TRBV5-1 and TRBJ2-3; a weak D match, TRBD2 (5 bases). CDR3 size: 16 residues. V was cut by 4 bases and J by 3 bases, with 18 bases left in between. Germline-derived CDR1 and CDR2 are SGHRS and YFSETQ. CDR3 sequence reads: CASSLEPGGLTDTQYF. DNA for the CDR3: TGCGCCAGCAGCCTGGAGCCAGGAGGTCTTACAGATACGCAGTATTTT.

This clone appeared once. V gene TRBV7-9 combines with J gene TRBJ2-2; 9 bases are a match to TRBD1. The germline V gene has CDR1 SEHNR and CDR2 FQNEAQ (reference sequence). The V and J ends lost 5 bases and 5 bases, in that order; junction bases with no gene match: 6. The CDR3 has 15 residues. The CDR3 here is CASSHRGQRTGELFF. The CDR3 DNA sequence: TGTGCCAGCAGCCACAGGGGGCAGAGGACCGGGGAGCTGTTTTTT.

The table lists this clone with a count of one. The conserved closing phenylalanine or tryptophan is absent in this CDR3, likely reflecting a read error. The DNA is omitted, as the CDR3 cannot be located on it reliably, and the CDR3 follows TCRdb's listing. The CDR3 loop reads CASSLTRVRALVY. V and J are TRBV27 and TRBJ1-1. The germline V gene encodes CDR1 MNHEY and CDR2 SMNVEV (reference sequence). Including both end residues, the CDR3 is 13 amino acids long.

This rearrangement joins TRBV27 to TRBJ2-5; TRBD2 matches 8 bases. The germline CDR1 and CDR2 sequences are MNHEY and SMNVEV (reference sequence). The CDR3 is 20 amino acids. V lost 3 bases to trimming and J lost 0 bases; unmatched junction nucleotides: 18. The chain's CDR3 is CASSFVLGTGGPPNQETQYF. The CDR3 bases are TGTGCCAGCAGTTTCGTTCTTGGGACGGGAGGGCCACCAAACCAAGAGACCCAGTACTTC.

The chain carries TRBV30 and TRBJ2-1; D remains ambiguous. The length of the CDR3 is 13 residues. In germline, CDR1 is GTSNPN, CDR2 SVGIG (reference sequence). Trimming shortened V by 2 bases and J by 0 bases, and 5 bases separated the two germline ends. Written as DNA, the CDR3 is TGTGCCTGGAGTCGTAACTCCTACAATGAGCAGTTCTTC. It encodes CAWSRNSYNEQFF.

This clone occurred once. The rearrangement joins TRBV2 to TRBJ1-4, with 8 nucleotides matching TRBD1. Germline V gene data show CDR1 as SNHLY and CDR2 as FYNNEI. Trimming at V came to 7 bases and at J to 0 bases, leaving 10 bases not matched to a gene. CDR3 length equals 17 residues. DNA for the CDR3: TGTGCCAGCAATCGACAGGGGAATAGGGCAACTAATGAAAAACTGTTTTTT. It codes for CASNRQGNRATNEKLFF.

The V gene is TRBV20-1, the J gene TRBJ2-1; possibly TRBD2 for D (5 bases). This CDR3 comprises 11 residues. From germline, CDR1 is DFQATT and CDR2 SNEGSKA (reference sequence). V lost 5 bases to trimming and J lost 8 bases, with 10 bases between them. CDR3 loop: CSAELEDEQFF. The CDR3 DNA reads TGCAGTGCTGAACTAGAGGATGAGCAGTTCTTC.

The chain uses TRBV30 and TRBJ1-4; 9 bases line up with TRBD1. The germline CDR1 and CDR2 sequences are GTSNPN and SVGIG (reference sequence). CDR3 length: 14 residues. J lost 7 bases, V lost 4 bases, and 7 bases had no gene match. The CDR3 is CAWNTGTGSEKLFF. For the CDR3, the DNA is TGTGCCTGGAACACCGGGACAGGGAGTGAAAAACTGTTTTTT.

This clone was detected once. The rearrangement joins TRBV2 to TRBJ1-1, with 8 bases that match TRBD1. The CDR3 spans 16 residues. Germline CDR1 reads SNHLY; CDR2 reads FYNNEI. J lost 0 bases, V lost 3 bases, and 6 bases had no gene match. CDR3: CASSDRQGIMNTEAFF. CDR3 bases: TGTGCCAGCAGTGATCGACAGGGGATCATGAACACTGAAGCTTTCTTT.

This clone is a singleton in its sample. The chain has TRBV6-5 and TRBJ1-5, with 7 bases matching TRBD1. V lost 6 bases, J lost 7 bases, and 9 bases stayed unmatched. Germline V gives CDR1 MNHEY, CDR2 SVGAGI. There are 14 residues in the CDR3. This CDR3 reads CASSQTGFGQPQHF. The CDR3 DNA sequence: TGTGCCAGCAGCCAGACAGGGTTTGGCCAGCCCCAGCATTTT.

The CDR3 nucleotides are TGTGCCAGCAGTACGGACATCGGAAACACCATATATTTT. Amino acid sequence: CASSTDIGNTIYF. The chain couples TRBV7-3 to TRBJ1-3, with D possibly being TRBD1 (5 bases). This CDR3 has 13 amino acids. Trimming shortened V by 6 bases and J by 4 bases, and 10 bases separated the two germline ends. CDR1 is SGHTA and CDR2 is FQGTGA in the germline V gene.

The chain recombines TRBV5-6 with TRBJ1-1, with unresolved D. This CDR3 spans 14 amino acids. From germline, CDR1 is SGHDT and CDR2 YYEEEE. V shed 0 bases and J shed 0 bases, with 6 bases lying between them. The CDR3 DNA sequence: TGTGCCAGCAGCTTGGTGGGCATGAACACTGAAGCTTTCTTT. Its protein product is CASSLVGMNTEAFF. Full variable domain (missing parts from reference TRBV5-6 and TRBJ1-1): DAGVTQSPTHLIKTRGQQVTLRCSPKSGHDTVSWYQQALGQGPQFIFQYYEEEERQRGNFPDRFSGHQFPNYSSELNVNALLLGDSALYLCASSLVGMNTEAFFGQGTRLTVV.